A selection of T cell receptor beta chains follows, all from one sample in a study of identifying expanded T cells in peripheral blood. Sequencing used immunoSEQ multiplex PCR; TCRdb keeps in-frame clones, though not all of them. The repertoire holds around 120,000 clones, with around nine tenths as singletons. Sequencing was carried out using blood. Every receptor here comes from a person aged 18 to 75 in good health. The CDR3 runs from the conserved cysteine through the conserved F or W. Fields, in order: J gene, V gene, D gene, clone size, CDR3 DNA, CDR3 protein. The D gene is left open where the match is weak. Expanded clones are given a class, and other clones once, few, many or no size at all.

j_call: TRBJ1-1; v_call: TRBV6-5; d_call: .; clone_size: .; cdr3_nt: TGTGCCAGCAGTTATGTCCAGGGCGGAACTGAAGCTTTCTTT; cdr3_aa: CASSYVQGGTEAFF
j_call: TRBJ1-1; v_call: TRBV5-5; d_call: .; clone_size: .; cdr3_nt: TGTGCCAGCAATCTATCGGGGGAAACTTTCTTT; cdr3_aa: CASNLSGETFF
j_call: TRBJ1-6; v_call: TRBV4-3; d_call: .; clone_size: medium-sized; cdr3_nt: TGCGCCAGCAGCCAAGATCAGGACTACTATAATTCACCCCTCCACTTT; cdr3_aa: CASSQDQDYYNSPLHF
j_call: TRBJ2-5; v_call: TRBV5-1; d_call: .; clone_size: once; cdr3_nt: TGCGCCAGCAGCGAGTTTGTTGAGACCCAGTACTTC; cdr3_aa: CASSEFVETQYF
j_call: TRBJ2-6; v_call: TRBV21-1; d_call: .; clone_size: .; cdr3_nt: TGTGCCAGCAGCTGCGGACAGGGTCCTGAGGTCCGGGCTGGGGCCAACGTCCTGACTTTC; cdr3_aa: CASSCGQGPEVRAGANVLTF
j_call: TRBJ1-4; v_call: TRBV11-2; d_call: .; clone_size: .; cdr3_nt: TGTGCCAGCAGCTCTCAGCCATTGAATGAAAAACTGTTTTTT; cdr3_aa: CASSSQPLNEKLFF
j_call: TRBJ2-1; v_call: TRBV19; d_call: .; clone_size: .; cdr3_nt: TGTGCCAGTAGTATAGTCGGAGCGTCCTACAATGAGCAGTTCTTC; cdr3_aa: CASSIVGASYNEQFF
j_call: TRBJ2-5; v_call: TRBV15; d_call: TRBD1; clone_size: .; cdr3_nt: TGTGCCACCAGCAGAACGGGACAGGGGGGGGAGACCCAGTACTTC; cdr3_aa: CATSRTGQGGETQYF
j_call: TRBJ1-1; v_call: TRBV6-6; d_call: .; clone_size: .; cdr3_nt: TGTGCCGAGGGTTATGAGATGAACACTGAAGCTTTCTTT; cdr3_aa: CAEGYEMNTEAFF
j_call: TRBJ2-3; v_call: TRBV18; d_call: TRBD2; clone_size: .; cdr3_nt: TGTGCCAGCTCACCACTAGCGGGGGTCCTCACAGATACGCAGTATTTT; cdr3_aa: CASSPLAGVLTDTQYF
j_call: TRBJ2-1; v_call: TRBV5-3; d_call: .; clone_size: .; cdr3_nt: TGTGCCAGAAGCTTGTACCAGGAGGGTTACAATGAGCAGTTCTTC; cdr3_aa: CARSLYQEGYNEQFF
j_call: TRBJ1-6; v_call: TRBV7-9; d_call: .; clone_size: few; cdr3_nt: TGTGCCAGCAGCTTAGTGATCCCCTTCTCGGGCAATTCACCCCTCCACTTT; cdr3_aa: CASSLVIPFSGNSPLHF
j_call: TRBJ1-1; v_call: TRBV4-3; d_call: .; clone_size: .; cdr3_nt: TGCGCCAGCAGCCAAGTCCTCGTAGGGGCTGAAGCTTTCTTT; cdr3_aa: CASSQVLVGAEAFF
j_call: TRBJ1-1; v_call: TRBV6-1; d_call: .; clone_size: .; cdr3_nt: TGTGCCAGCGAGGGGAGAATGAACACTGAAGCTTTCTTT; cdr3_aa: CASEGRMNTEAFF
j_call: TRBJ2-7; v_call: TRBV5-8; d_call: TRBD1; clone_size: .; cdr3_nt: TGTGCCAGCAGCCCCTGGGACAGGGACAGGGGCGAGCAGTACTTC; cdr3_aa: CASSPWDRDRGEQYF
j_call: TRBJ1-6; v_call: TRBV4-3; d_call: .; clone_size: .; cdr3_nt: TGCGCCAGCAGCCAGGCGGACCTACATAATTCACCCCTCCACTTT; cdr3_aa: CASSQADLHNSPLHF
j_call: TRBJ2-7; v_call: TRBV7-9; d_call: .; clone_size: .; cdr3_nt: TGTGCCAGCAGCTCAAACCCGGGGGAGCAGTACTTC; cdr3_aa: CASSSNPGEQYF
j_call: TRBJ2-5; v_call: TRBV14; d_call: .; clone_size: .; cdr3_nt: TGTGCCAGCAGCCAAAGGGAGTACCAAGAGACCCAGTACTTC; cdr3_aa: CASSQREYQETQYF
j_call: TRBJ2-5; v_call: TRBV7-7; d_call: .; clone_size: .; cdr3_nt: TGTGCCAGCAGCTTAGGGGGGGCGAGGCAAGAGACCCAGTACTTC; cdr3_aa: CASSLGGARQETQYF
j_call: TRBJ2-7; v_call: TRBV6-1; d_call: TRBD1; clone_size: .; cdr3_nt: TGTGCCACGGAGACAGGGCGGTTCTACGAGCAGTACTTC; cdr3_aa: CATETGRFYEQYF